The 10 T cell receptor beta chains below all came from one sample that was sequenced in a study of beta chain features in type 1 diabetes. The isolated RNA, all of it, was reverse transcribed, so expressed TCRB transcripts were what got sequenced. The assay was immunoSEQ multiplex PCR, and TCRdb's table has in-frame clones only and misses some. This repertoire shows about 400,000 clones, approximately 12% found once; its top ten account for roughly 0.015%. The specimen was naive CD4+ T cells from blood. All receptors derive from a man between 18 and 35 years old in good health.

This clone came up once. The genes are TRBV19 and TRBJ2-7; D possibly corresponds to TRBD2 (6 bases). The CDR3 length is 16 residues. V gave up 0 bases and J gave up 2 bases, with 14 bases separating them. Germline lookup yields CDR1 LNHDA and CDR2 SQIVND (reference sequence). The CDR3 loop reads CASSIDPRGVAYEQYF. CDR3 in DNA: TGTGCCAGTAGTATAGACCCGCGGGGAGTCGCCTACGAGCAGTACTTC. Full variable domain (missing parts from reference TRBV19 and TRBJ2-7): DGGITQSPKYLFRKEGQNVTLSCEQNLNHDAMYWYRQDPGQGLRLIYYSQIVNDFQKGDIAEGYSVSREKKESFPLTVTSAQKNPTAFYLCASSIDPRGVAYEQYFGPGTRLTVT.

CDR3 in DNA: TGTGCCAGCAGCTCGACAGGGGGGACTGGCTACACCTTC. Its translation is CASSSTGGTGYTF. The gene calls are TRBV7-2 and TRBJ1-2, with 9 nucleotides matching TRBD1. This CDR3 comprises 13 residues. Unmatched junction bases numbered 4, after V lost 4 bases and J lost 7 bases. Germline V gene lookup returns CDR1 SGHTA and CDR2 FQGNSA.

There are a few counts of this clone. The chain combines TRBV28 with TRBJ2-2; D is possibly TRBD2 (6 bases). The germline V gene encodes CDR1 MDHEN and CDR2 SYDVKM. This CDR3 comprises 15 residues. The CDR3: CASMWGTQNTGELFF. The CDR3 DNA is TGTGCTAGTATGTGGGGGACTCAGAACACCGGGGAGCTGTTTTTT.

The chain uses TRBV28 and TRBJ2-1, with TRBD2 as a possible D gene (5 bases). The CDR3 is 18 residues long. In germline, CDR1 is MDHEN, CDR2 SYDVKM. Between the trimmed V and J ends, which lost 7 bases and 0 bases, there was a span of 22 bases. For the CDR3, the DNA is TGTGCCAGCACCTCTCCAGGCGACTTCACTAGCTCCTACAATGAGCAGTTCTTC. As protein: CASTSPGDFTSSYNEQFF.

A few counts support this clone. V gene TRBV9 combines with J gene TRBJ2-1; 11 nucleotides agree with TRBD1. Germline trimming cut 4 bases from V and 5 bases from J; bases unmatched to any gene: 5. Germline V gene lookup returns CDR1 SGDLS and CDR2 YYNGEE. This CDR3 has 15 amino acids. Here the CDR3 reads CASSLGQGAHNEQFF. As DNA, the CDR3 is TGTGCCAGCAGCCTTGGACAGGGGGCTCACAATGAGCAGTTCTTC.

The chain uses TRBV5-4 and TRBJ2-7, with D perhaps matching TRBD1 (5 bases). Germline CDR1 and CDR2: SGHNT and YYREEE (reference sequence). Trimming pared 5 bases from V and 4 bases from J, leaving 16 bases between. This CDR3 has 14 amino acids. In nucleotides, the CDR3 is TGTGCCAGCAGTCCACGTCGGCAGGGTTACGAGCAGTACTTC. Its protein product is CASSPRRQGYEQYF. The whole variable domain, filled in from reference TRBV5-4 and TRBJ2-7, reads ETGVTQSPTHLIKTRGQQVTLRCSSQSGHNTVSWYQQALGQGPQFIFQYYREEENGRGNFPPRFSGLQFPNYSSELNVNALELDDSALYLCASSPRRQGYEQYFGPGTRLTVT.

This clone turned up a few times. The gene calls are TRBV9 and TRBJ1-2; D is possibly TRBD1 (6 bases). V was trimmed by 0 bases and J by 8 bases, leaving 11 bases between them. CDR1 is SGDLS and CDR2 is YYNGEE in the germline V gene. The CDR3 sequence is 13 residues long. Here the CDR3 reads CASSVAGGHGYTF. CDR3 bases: TGTGCCAGCAGCGTAGCGGGGGGGCACGGCTACACCTTC.

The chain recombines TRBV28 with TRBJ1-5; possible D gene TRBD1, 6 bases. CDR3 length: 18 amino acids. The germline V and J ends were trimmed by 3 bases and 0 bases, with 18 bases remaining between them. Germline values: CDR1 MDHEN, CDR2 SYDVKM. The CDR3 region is CASSLRNLRGYSNQPQHF. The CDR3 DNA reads TGTGCCAGCAGTTTGAGGAACCTCAGGGGATATAGCAATCAGCCCCAGCATTTT. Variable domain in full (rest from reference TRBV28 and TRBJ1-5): DVKVTQSSRYLVKRTGEKVFLECVQDMDHENMFWYRQDPGLGLRLIYFSYDVKMKEKGDIPEGYSVSREKKERFSLILESASTNQTSMYLCASSLRNLRGYSNQPQHFGDGTRLSIL.

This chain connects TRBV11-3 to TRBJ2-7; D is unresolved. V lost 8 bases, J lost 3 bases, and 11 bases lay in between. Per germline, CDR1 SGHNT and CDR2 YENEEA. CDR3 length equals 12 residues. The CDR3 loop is CASRSGVYEQYF. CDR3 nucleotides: TGTGCCAGCCGATCGGGTGTCTACGAGCAGTACTTC.

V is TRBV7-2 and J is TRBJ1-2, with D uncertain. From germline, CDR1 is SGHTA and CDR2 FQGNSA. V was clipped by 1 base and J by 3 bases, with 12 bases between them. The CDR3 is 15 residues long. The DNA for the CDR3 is TGTGCCAGCAGCTTAGATAGTTTAGTTCACTATGGCTACACCTTC. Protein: CASSLDSLVHYGYTF.